Listed below are T cell receptor beta chains from one sample, sequenced in a study of cytomegalovirus exposure and HLA in healthy donors. Repertoires were generated with immunoSEQ multiplex PCR, while TCRdb's copy carries only in-frame clones and drops some. The sample comprises roughly 120,000 clones, roughly 70% of which are singletons, and almost 8.5% rests with the top ten. Input material: PBMCs. The receptors originated from a man younger than 30 in good health and CMV-seropositive. The conserved cysteine and the conserved F or W are not part of the CDR3 here.

v_call cdr3_aa
TRBV11-2 ASSLDGVHTGELF
TRBV6-5 ASSYSGLVYEQY
TRBV11-2 ASSFSGGAPEQY
TRBV5-1 ASSSYGGRQETQY
TRBV5-6 ASSPTETGQYGYT
TRBV14 ASSQLGHYEQY
TRBV7-9 ASSLGDRVSSPLH
TRBV25-1 ASTRRGNTEAF
TRBV4-2 ASSPGLAGKTDTQY
TRBV6-5 ASRQTPGSGELF
TRBV13 ASSADSEETQY
TRBV6-4 ASSAGQGYGYT
TRBV27 ASSFLPGTNYGYT
TRBV6-4 ASSSTTGANEKLF
TRBV5-5 ASSLLGGTTNTEAF
TRBV2 ASSRAESDTQY
TRBV2 ASSEALMAVNQPQH
TRBV27 ASSPGTTTHNEQF
TRBV19 ASSAADNGQF
TRBV11-2 ASSLAGRHSGNTIY
TRBV19 ASSSRTGGYT